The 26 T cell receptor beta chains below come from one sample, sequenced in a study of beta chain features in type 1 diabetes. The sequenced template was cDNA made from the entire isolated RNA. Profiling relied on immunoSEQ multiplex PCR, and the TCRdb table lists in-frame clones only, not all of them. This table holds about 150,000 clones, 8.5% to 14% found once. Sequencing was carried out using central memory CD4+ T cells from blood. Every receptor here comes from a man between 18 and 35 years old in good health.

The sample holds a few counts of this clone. The CDR3 region is CASSSRDWEQYF. CDR3 in DNA: TGTGCCAGCAGCTCCAGGGATTGGGAGCAGTACTTC. V and J are TRBV7-9 and TRBJ2-7; a possible D gene is TRBD1 (5 bases). This CDR3 contains 12 residues. Germline loops: CDR1 SEHNR, CDR2 FQNEAQ (reference sequence). V was pared by 4 bases and J by 7 bases, with 11 bases between.

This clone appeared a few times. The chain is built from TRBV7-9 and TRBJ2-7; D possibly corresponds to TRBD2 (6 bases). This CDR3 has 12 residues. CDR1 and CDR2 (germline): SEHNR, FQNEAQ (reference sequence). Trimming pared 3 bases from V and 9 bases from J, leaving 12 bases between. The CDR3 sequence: CASSLSGVLQYF. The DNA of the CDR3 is TGTGCCAGCAGCTTGTCGGGAGTTCTGCAGTACTTC.

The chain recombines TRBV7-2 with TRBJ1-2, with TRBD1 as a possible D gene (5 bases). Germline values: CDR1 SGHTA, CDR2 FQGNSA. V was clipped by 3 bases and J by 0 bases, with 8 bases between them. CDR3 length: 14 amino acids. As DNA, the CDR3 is TGTGCCAGCAGCTTGGGGCAATCTAACTATGGCTACACCTTC. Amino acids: CASSLGQSNYGYTF.

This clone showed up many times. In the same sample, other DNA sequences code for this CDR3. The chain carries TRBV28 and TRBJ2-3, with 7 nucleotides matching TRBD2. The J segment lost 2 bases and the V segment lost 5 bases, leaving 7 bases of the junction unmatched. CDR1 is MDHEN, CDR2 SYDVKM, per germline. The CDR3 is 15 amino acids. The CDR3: CASSPPSGLTDTQYF. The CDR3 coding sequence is TGTGCCAGCAGTCCGCCTAGCGGACTCACAGATACGCAGTATTTT.

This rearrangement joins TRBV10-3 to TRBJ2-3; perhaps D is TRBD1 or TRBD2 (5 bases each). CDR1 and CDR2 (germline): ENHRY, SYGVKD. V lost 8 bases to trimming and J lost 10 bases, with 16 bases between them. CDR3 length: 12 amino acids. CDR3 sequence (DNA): TGTGCCATCGTGGGAGAGGGGACCTCGCAGTATTTT. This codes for CAIVGEGTSQYF.

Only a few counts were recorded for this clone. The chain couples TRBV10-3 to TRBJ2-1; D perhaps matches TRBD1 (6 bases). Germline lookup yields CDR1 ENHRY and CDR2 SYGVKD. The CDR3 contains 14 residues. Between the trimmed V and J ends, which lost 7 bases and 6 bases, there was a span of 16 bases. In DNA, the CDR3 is TGTGCCATCACCGTTGGGGGCGATCGCAATGAGCAGTTCTTC. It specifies CAITVGGDRNEQFF.

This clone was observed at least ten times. This CDR3 is CASSQSGRGYTF. The CDR3 bases are TGTGCCAGCAGCCAGTCCGGTAGGGGCTACACCTTC. The chain recombines TRBV7-9 with TRBJ1-2; no clear D. CDR1 is SEHNR and CDR2 is FQNEAQ in the germline V gene (reference sequence). The CDR3 is made up of 12 amino acids. Trimming left V 5 bases short and J 8 bases short, with 12 bases between.

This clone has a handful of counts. Written as DNA, the CDR3 is TGTGCCTGGAGTGTCGGTTGGGGATGGGGAAATCAGCCCCAGCATTTT. Its protein product is CAWSVGWGWGNQPQHF. This rearrangement joins TRBV30 to TRBJ1-5, with D unclear. The CDR3 contains 16 residues. V lost 0 bases, J lost 4 bases, and 16 bases lay in between. Germline assignment: CDR1 GTSNPN and CDR2 SVGIG (reference sequence).

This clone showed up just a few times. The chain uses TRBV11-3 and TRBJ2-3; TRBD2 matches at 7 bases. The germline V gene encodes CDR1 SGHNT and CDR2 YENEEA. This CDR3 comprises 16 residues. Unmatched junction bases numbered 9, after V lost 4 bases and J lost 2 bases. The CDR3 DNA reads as TGTGCCAGCAGCTGGGGAGCCGGACTAGTCACAGATACGCAGTATTTT. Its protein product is CASSWGAGLVTDTQYF.

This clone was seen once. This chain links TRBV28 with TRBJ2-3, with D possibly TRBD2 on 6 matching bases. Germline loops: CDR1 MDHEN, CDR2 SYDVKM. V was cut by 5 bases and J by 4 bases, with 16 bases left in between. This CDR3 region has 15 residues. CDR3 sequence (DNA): TGTGCCAGCAGTCCCATAAGACTAGAGGCAGATACGCAGTATTTT. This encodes CASSPIRLEADTQYF.

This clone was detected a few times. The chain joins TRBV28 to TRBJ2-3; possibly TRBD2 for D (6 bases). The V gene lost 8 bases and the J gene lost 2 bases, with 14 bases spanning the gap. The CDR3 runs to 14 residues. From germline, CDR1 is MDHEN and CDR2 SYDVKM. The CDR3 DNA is TGTGCCAGCGCTGGGGGAGGACTCACAGATACGCAGTATTTT. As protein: CASAGGGLTDTQYF.

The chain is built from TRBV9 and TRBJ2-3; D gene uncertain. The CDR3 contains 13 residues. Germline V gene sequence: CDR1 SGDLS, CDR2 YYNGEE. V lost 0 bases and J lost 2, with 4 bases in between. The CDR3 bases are TGTGCCAGCAGCGTAGGTCTCACAGATACGCAGTATTTT. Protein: CASSVGLTDTQYF.

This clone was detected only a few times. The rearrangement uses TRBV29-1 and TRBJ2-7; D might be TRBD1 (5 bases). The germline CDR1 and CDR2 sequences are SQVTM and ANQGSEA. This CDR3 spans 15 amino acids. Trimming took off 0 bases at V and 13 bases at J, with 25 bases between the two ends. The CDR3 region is CSVEDQLQGKRGLYF. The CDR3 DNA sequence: TGCAGCGTTGAAGATCAGTTGCAGGGAAAAAGGGGATTATACTTC.

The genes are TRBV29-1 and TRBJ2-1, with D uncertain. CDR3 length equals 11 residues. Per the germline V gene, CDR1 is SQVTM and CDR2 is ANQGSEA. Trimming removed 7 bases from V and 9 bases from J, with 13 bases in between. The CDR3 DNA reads TGCAGCGCCCCCAGGTCGGGTGAGCAGTTCTTC. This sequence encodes CSAPRSGEQFF.

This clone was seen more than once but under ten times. CDR3 in amino acids: CASSPSTGASNEQYF. Here the CDR3 DNA reads TGTGCCAGCAGCCCGTCGACAGGGGCGTCGAACGAGCAGTACTTC. This chain joins TRBV7-2 and TRBJ2-7; 8 bases fit TRBD1. This CDR3 contains 15 residues. With 5 bases clipped from V and 5 bases from J, the junction kept 11 bases outside the gene matches. The germline gives CDR1 SGHTA, CDR2 FQGNSA.

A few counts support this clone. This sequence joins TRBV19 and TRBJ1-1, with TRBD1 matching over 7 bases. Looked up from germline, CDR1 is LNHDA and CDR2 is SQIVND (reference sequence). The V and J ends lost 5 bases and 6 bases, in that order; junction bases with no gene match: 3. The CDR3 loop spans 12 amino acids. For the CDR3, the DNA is TGTGCCAGTAGTTACAGGGGTGCTGAAGCTTTCTTT. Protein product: CASSYRGAEAFF.

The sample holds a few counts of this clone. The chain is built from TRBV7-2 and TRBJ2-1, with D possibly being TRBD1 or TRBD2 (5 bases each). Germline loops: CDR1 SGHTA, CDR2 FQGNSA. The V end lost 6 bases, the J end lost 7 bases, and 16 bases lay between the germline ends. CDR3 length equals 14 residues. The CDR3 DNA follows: TGTGCCAGCAGTACTAGAGAACCAGGGAATGAGCAGTTCTTC. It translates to CASSTREPGNEQFF.

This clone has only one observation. The CDR3 loop is CASSSSSTDTQYF. In DNA, the CDR3 is TGCGCCAGCAGCTCCTCTAGCACAGATACGCAGTATTTT. This chain joins TRBV5-1 and TRBJ2-3, with D hard to call. V lost 3 bases, J lost 0 bases, and 5 bases lay in between. There are 13 residues in the CDR3. Germline loops: CDR1 SGHRS, CDR2 YFSETQ.

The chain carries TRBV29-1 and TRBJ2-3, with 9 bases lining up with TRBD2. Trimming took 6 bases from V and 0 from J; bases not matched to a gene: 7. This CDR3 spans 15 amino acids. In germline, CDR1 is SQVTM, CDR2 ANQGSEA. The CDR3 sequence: CSVGRSGGSTDTQYF. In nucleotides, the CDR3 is TGCAGCGTAGGGCGTAGCGGGGGAAGCACAGATACGCAGTATTTT.

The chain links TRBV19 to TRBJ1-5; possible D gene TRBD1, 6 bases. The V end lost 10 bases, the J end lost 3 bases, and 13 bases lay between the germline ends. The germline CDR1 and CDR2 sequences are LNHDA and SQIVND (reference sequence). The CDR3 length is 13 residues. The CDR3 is CATKTGVNQPQHF. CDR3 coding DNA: TGTGCCACTAAGACAGGAGTCAATCAGCCCCAGCATTTT.

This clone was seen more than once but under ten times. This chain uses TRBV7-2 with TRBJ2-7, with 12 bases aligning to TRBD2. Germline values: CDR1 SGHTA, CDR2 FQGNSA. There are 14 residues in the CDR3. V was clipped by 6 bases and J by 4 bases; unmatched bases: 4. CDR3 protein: CASSFTSGRYEQYF. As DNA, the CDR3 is TGTGCCAGCAGTTTTACTAGCGGGAGGTACGAGCAGTACTTC.

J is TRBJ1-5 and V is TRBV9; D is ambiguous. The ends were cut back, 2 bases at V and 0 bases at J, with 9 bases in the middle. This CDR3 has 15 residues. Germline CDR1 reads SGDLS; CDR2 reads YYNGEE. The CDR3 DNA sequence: TGTGCCAGCAGCGTCACCGGTAATAGCAATCAGCCCCAGCATTTT. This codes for CASSVTGNSNQPQHF.

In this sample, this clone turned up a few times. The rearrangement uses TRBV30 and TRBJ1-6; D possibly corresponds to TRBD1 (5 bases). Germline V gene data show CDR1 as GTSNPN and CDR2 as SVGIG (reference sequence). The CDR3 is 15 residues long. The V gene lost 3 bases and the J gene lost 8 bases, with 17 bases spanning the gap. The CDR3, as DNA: TGTGCCTGGAGGACCCTCAAGGGGTTTTATTCACCCCTCCACTTT. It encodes CAWRTLKGFYSPLHF.

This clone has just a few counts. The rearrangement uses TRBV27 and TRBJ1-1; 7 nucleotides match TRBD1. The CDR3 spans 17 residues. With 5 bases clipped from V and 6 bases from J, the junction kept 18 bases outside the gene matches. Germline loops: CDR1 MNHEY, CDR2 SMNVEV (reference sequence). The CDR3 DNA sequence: TGTGCCAGCAGTACCGCCGACAGGGTCCTCAGAATGGCTGAAGCTTTCTTT. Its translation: CASSTADRVLRMAEAFF.

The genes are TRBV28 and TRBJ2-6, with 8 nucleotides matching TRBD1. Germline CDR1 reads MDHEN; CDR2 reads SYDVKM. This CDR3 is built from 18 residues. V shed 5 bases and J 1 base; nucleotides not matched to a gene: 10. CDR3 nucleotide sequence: TGTGCCAGCAGTCCAAGTCAGGGGGCAGGGTCTGGGGCCAACGTCCTGACTTTC. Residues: CASSPSQGAGSGANVLTF.

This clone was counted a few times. This CDR3 is CASSLYGTGGSVQPQHF. The CDR3, as DNA: TGTGCCAGCAGTTTATATGGGACAGGGGGGAGTGTTCAGCCCCAGCATTTT. The chain uses TRBV28 and TRBJ1-5, with 11 bases matching TRBD1. V was pared by 1 base and J by 6 bases, with 8 bases of the junction left unmatched. Germline V gene sequence: CDR1 MDHEN, CDR2 SYDVKM. The CDR3 covers 17 residues.